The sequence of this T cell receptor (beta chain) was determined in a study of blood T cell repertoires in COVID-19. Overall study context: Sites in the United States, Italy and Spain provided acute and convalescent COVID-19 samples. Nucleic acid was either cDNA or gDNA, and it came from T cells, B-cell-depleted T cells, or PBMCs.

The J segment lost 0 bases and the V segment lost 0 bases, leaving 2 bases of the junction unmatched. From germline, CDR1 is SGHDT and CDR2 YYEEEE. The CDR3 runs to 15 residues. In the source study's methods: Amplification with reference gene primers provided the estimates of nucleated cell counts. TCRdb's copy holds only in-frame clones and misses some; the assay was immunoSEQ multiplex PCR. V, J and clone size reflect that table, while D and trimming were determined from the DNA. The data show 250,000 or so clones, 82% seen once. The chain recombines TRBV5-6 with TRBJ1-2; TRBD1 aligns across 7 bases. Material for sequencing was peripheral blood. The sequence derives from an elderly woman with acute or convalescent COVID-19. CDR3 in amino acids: CASSLEDRSNYGYTF. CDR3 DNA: TGTGCCAGCAGCTTGGAGGACAGGTCTAACTATGGCTACACCTTC. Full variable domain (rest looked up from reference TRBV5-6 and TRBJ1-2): DAGVTQSPTHLIKTRGQQVTLRCSPKSGHDTVSWYQQALGQGPQFIFQYYEEEERQRGNFPDRFSGHQFPNYSSELNVNALLLGDSALYLCASSLEDRSNYGYTFGSGTRLTVV.